Presented here are 15 T cell receptor beta chains from one specimen sequenced in a study of blood T cells in healthy people across ages. Using a J-beta primer mix together with a sample-barcoded 5' primer, a second PCR was run for roughly 6 to 12 cycles. TCRdb fed the 5' RACE reads into MiXCR, producing one record per CDR3 protein. The sample has about 930,000 distinct CDR3 sequences, almost 30% seen once. These same records also appear under a second study, on T cells of mothers and their children.

Sequencing was performed on blood. The receptors were gathered from a woman between 40 and 50 years old in good health.

A few counts support this clonotype. The chain joins TRBV7-2 to TRBJ1-2; D unclear. This CDR3 has 14 residues. Germline CDR1 SGHTA, CDR2 FQGNSA. V was trimmed by 5 bases and J by 1 base, leaving 11 bases between them. CDR3 coding DNA: TGTGCCAGCAGCCCTCAGTGGTTTAACTATGGCTACACCTTC. Protein: CASSPQWFNYGYTF. The whole variable domain, remainder taken from reference TRBV7-2 and TRBJ1-2, is GAGVSQSPSNKVTEKGKDVELRCDPISGHTALYWYRQSLGQGLEFLIYFQGNSAPDKSGLPSDRFSAERTGGSVSTLTIQRTQQEDSAVYLCASSPQWFNYGYTFGSGTRLTVV.

This clonotype was counted a few times. The rearrangement uses TRBV21-1 and TRBJ2-1; no DNA check was done on the table's D call, TRBD1. TRBV21-1 is tagged as a pseudogene. The CDR3 totals 14 residues. This CDR3 reads CASSRRPSGDEQFF. CDR3 bases: TGTGCCAGCAGCAGACGACCGTCCGGGGATGAGCAGTTCTTC.

To note about this clonotype: A read error is likely, as this CDR3 ends without the conserved phenylalanine or tryptophan. Because the CDR3's place on the DNA is in doubt, the DNA is left out and the CDR3 is given as listed by TCRdb. This chain links TRBV12-3 or TRBV12-4 with TRBJ2-5; TRBD2 is taken as the D call from the table, unchecked against the DNA. Both ends counted, the CDR3 spans 15 residues. Here the CDR3 reads CASSFLVGDGYTFGS.

In this sample, this clonotype turned up once. One junction end does not reproduce the germline sequence, and a read error may be involved. The chain links TRBV4-1 to TRBJ1-1, with D maybe TRBD1 (5 bases). Germline assignment: CDR1 MGHRA and CDR2 YSYEKL. The CDR3 runs to 14 residues. CDR3 coding DNA: TGCGTCAGCAGCCACCCGGGACTAGGGACTGAAGCTTTCTTT. It yields the protein CVSSHPGLGTEAFF.

The chain employs TRBV7-2 and TRBJ1-2, with 7 bases identical to TRBD1. Germline CDR1 reads SGHTA; CDR2 reads FQGNSA. CDR3 size: 18 residues. J lost 5 bases, V lost 5 bases, and 20 bases had no gene match. The CDR3 spells CASSPRVEGAGGLYGYTF. The DNA for the CDR3 is TGTGCCAGCAGCCCAAGGGTGGAGGGGGCTGGAGGATTATATGGCTACACCTTC.

This clonotype has just a few counts. The chain joins TRBV12-3 or TRBV12-4 to TRBJ1-2; a weak D match, TRBD1 (5 bases). This CDR3 contains 13 residues. V was pared by 5 bases and J by 4 bases, with 11 bases between. CDR3 sequence: CASSLIDSYGYTF. The CDR3 nucleotides read TGTGCCAGCAGTCTAATTGACAGCTATGGCTACACCTTC.

This clonotype has more than one count but fewer than ten. V gene TRBV20-1 combines with J gene TRBJ1-5, with no clear D. This CDR3 has 14 residues. The V gene's germline CDR1 is DFQATT and CDR2 SNEGSKA (reference sequence). Trimming left V 3 bases short and J 0 bases short, with 9 bases between. The CDR3 nucleotides read TGCAGTGCTAGTATGGGGAATAGCAATCAGCCCCAGCATTTT. Residues: CSASMGNSNQPQHF.

To note about this clonotype: At one end, the junction sequence differs from germline, possibly due to a read error. The chain couples TRBV10-3 to TRBJ1-1; D unclear. The germline CDR1 and CDR2 sequences are ENHRY and SYGVKD. This CDR3 has 15 residues. The CDR3 DNA reads as TGTGCCACCAGTGAGTCAACGGGATACAACACTGAAGCTTTCTTT. It encodes CATSESTGYNTEAFF.

Many counts were recorded for this clonotype. The chain employs TRBV7-9 and TRBJ1-2; D gene unclear. Germline-derived CDR1 and CDR2 are SEHNR and FQNEAQ (reference sequence). The V and J ends lost 2 bases and 5 bases respectively, with 9 bases between them. There are 13 residues in the CDR3. CDR3 bases: TGTGCCAGCAGCTTACCCGGCGCTTATGGCTACACCTTC. Translation: CASSLPGAYGYTF.

The chain has TRBV6-6 and TRBJ2-3; D remains ambiguous. The CDR3 loop spans 14 amino acids. The germline V and J ends were trimmed by 5 bases and 2 bases, with 11 bases remaining between them. Germline lookup yields CDR1 MNHNY and CDR2 SVGAGI (reference sequence). Here the CDR3 reads CASSPPEFTDTQYF. The CDR3 nucleotides are TGTGCCAGCAGTCCACCCGAATTCACAGATACGCAGTATTTT.

In its sample, this clonotype was seen many times. The chain carries TRBV20-1 and TRBJ2-5, with 9 bases matching TRBD2. The CDR3 has 15 amino acids. V gave up 3 bases and J gave up 2 bases; unmatched junction bases: 7. Germline V gene lookup returns CDR1 DFQATT and CDR2 SNEGSKA (reference sequence). CDR3 nucleotides: TGCAGTGCTAGCATATTGCTAGCGGGGCAAGAGACCCAGTACTTC. It encodes CSASILLAGQETQYF.

Regarding this clonotype: A much larger clone lies one base from this, so it may be a read error. The chain joins TRBV20-1 to TRBJ1-6; tentative D call: TRBD1 (5 bases). CDR3 size: 14 residues. Germline V CDR1 and CDR2: DFQATT, SNEGSKA (reference sequence). Trimming took off 1 base at V and 9 bases at J, with 13 bases between the two ends. The DNA for the CDR3 is TGCAGTGCTAGAGGGGCTGGGGGAACTTCACCCCTCCACTTT. Encoded protein: CSARGAGGTSPLHF.

The chain links TRBV21-1 to TRBJ1-2; the table names TRBD1, a call not compared with the DNA. TRBV21-1 is given as a pseudogene. The CDR3 contains 19 residues. CDR3 bases: TGTGCCAGCAGCAAACGCGACAGGGTGAATGTTCCCTTCAACCATGGCTACACCTTC. This codes for CASSKRDRVNVPFNHGYTF.

The chain joins TRBV7-2 to TRBJ2-5; 9 nucleotides line up with TRBD1. The CDR3 consists of 16 residues. V shed 5 bases and J 2 bases; nucleotides not matched to a gene: 9. Germline V gene lookup returns CDR1 SGHTA and CDR2 FQGNSA. The CDR3 region is CASSRPGTGIQETQYF. The CDR3 nucleotides are TGTGCCAGCAGCCGCCCCGGGACAGGGATACAAGAGACCCAGTACTTC.

This clonotype turned up a few times. The genes are TRBV6-5 and TRBJ2-1, with a tentative D call TRBD2 (6 bases). Germline loops: CDR1 MNHEY, CDR2 SVGAGI. CDR3 length equals 13 residues. Trimming took 2 bases from V and 9 from J, leaving 11 bases between them. The CDR3 protein is CASSYGGGSEQFF. DNA of the CDR3: TGTGCCAGCAGTTACGGTGGGGGGTCTGAGCAGTTCTTC.